Presented here are 5 T cell receptor beta chains from one specimen sequenced in a study of blood T cell repertoires in COVID-19. Using immunoSEQ multiplex PCR, the repertoire was profiled, and TCRdb retains in-frame clones only, with some absent. The sample gives approximately 250,000 clones, approximately 90% of which show up once; over 4% is in the top ten. The sample taken for sequencing was PBMCs or T cells enriched from blood (not recorded which). These TCRs come from a woman in her twenties or thirties with acute COVID-19.

The V and J genes are TRBV11-2 and TRBJ2-7, with 8 bases fitting TRBD1. The V gene's germline CDR1 is SGHAT and CDR2 FQNNGV. V shed 7 bases, J shed 7 bases, and the junction held 12 bases outside the gene matches. The CDR3 has 14 residues. The CDR3 bases are TGTGCCAGCACCTCGGTCAGGGGGCGATGGGAGCAGTACTTC. It translates to CASTSVRGRWEQYF. The whole variable domain, filled in from reference TRBV11-2 and TRBJ2-7, reads EAGVAQSPRYKIIEKRQSVAFWCNPISGHATLYWYQQILGQGPKLLIQFQNNGVVDDSQLPKDRFSAERLKGVDSTLKIQPAKLEDSAVYLCASTSVRGRWEQYFGPGTRLTVT.

The V gene is TRBV6-2 or TRBV6-3, the J gene TRBJ2-7, with 8 bases fitting TRBD2. The J segment lost 2 bases and the V segment lost 4 bases, leaving 4 bases of the junction unmatched. The length of the CDR3 is 14 residues. Germline-derived CDR1 and CDR2 are MNHEY and SVGEGT. CDR3 bases: TGTGCCAGCAGTTGGGGACTAGGGGCCTACGAGCAGTACTTC. This gives the protein CASSWGLGAYEQYF.

The chain employs TRBV19 and TRBJ1-5, with D tentatively TRBD1 (6 bases). Trimming removed 4 bases at V and 1 base at J, with 11 bases between. The CDR3 sequence is 15 residues long. Germline V lookup: CDR1 LNHDA, CDR2 SQIVND (reference sequence). The CDR3: CASSKTGYSNQPQHF. CDR3 nucleotides: TGTGCCAGTAGTAAAACAGGGTACAGCAATCAGCCCCAGCATTTT.

The chain combines TRBV7-9 with TRBJ2-7; 10 bases fit TRBD1. The CDR3 is made up of 16 amino acids. The J segment lost 6 bases and the V segment lost 2 bases, leaving 10 bases of the junction unmatched. Germline lookup yields CDR1 SEHNR and CDR2 FQNEAQ (reference sequence). CDR3 nucleotide sequence: TGTGCCAGCAGCTTAACCTCCCGGGACAGGGGATCCGAGCAGTACTTC. Translating gives CASSLTSRDRGSEQYF.

This chain links TRBV6-2 or TRBV6-3 with TRBJ2-7; 7 positions agree with TRBD1. CDR3 size: 14 residues. V was pared by 4 bases and J by 3 bases, with 6 bases of the junction left unmatched. Germline V lookup: CDR1 MNHEY, CDR2 SVGEGT. The CDR3 DNA reads as TGTGCCAGCAGTTTCGCAGGGGGTGGCTACGAGCAGTACTTC. Amino acid sequence: CASSFAGGGYEQYF.